Listed below are T cell receptor beta chains from one sample, sequenced in a study of cytomegalovirus exposure and HLA in healthy donors. Profiling relied on immunoSEQ multiplex PCR, and the TCRdb table lists in-frame clones only, not all of them. The sample holds tens of thousands of clones, 75% to 85% seen once. Sequencing was performed on PBMCs. The receptors shown here come from a male donor in good health and CMV-seronegative. Both conserved end residues are part of each CDR3. The order of the fields is D gene, J gene, V gene, CDR3 DNA, CDR3 protein. The D gene is left open where the match is weak.

d_call: .
j_call: TRBJ2-3
v_call: TRBV2
cdr3_nt: TGTGCCAGCAACACCGGCGGAAACACAGATACGCAGTATTTT
cdr3_aa: CASNTGGNTDTQYF

d_call: TRBD1
j_call: TRBJ1-2
v_call: TRBV7-3
cdr3_nt: TGTGCCAGCAGCCGGACAGGGGAAAATAACTATGGCTACACCTTC
cdr3_aa: CASSRTGENNYGYTF

d_call: .
j_call: TRBJ2-7
v_call: TRBV29-1
cdr3_nt: TGCAGCGTTGAGGGGCAGGGGAACGAGCAGTACTTC
cdr3_aa: CSVEGQGNEQYF

d_call: .
j_call: TRBJ1-1
v_call: TRBV5-1
cdr3_nt: TGCGCCAGCAGCATGGCAGGGGTCAACACTGAAGCTTTCTTT
cdr3_aa: CASSMAGVNTEAFF

d_call: .
j_call: TRBJ2-7
v_call: TRBV18
cdr3_nt: TGTGCCAGCTCACCATGGACAGGGTCGGGGGGCGAGCAGTACTTC
cdr3_aa: CASSPWTGSGGEQYF

d_call: TRBD1
j_call: TRBJ1-2
v_call: TRBV7-2
cdr3_nt: TGTGCCAGCAGCACAGAGACAGGGTACGCAAGCTACACCTTC
cdr3_aa: CASSTETGYASYTF

d_call: TRBD1
j_call: TRBJ1-5
v_call: TRBV11-2
cdr3_nt: TGTGCCAGCATGGTCGGGTACAGGGGGAACAATCAGCCCCAGCATTTT
cdr3_aa: CASMVGYRGNNQPQHF

d_call: TRBD1
j_call: TRBJ1-2
v_call: TRBV15
cdr3_nt: TGTGCCACCAGCGATGACAGGGGAAACTATGGCTACACCTTC
cdr3_aa: CATSDDRGNYGYTF

d_call: TRBD1
j_call: TRBJ2-7
v_call: TRBV5-1
cdr3_nt: TGCGCCAGCAGCTTGGCCGACAGGGGGGCCTACGAGCAGTACTTC
cdr3_aa: CASSLADRGAYEQYF

d_call: TRBD1
j_call: TRBJ2-2
v_call: TRBV5-5
cdr3_nt: TGTGCCAGCAGCTTGGCCGGGACAGGGAACACCGGGGAGCTGTTTTTT
cdr3_aa: CASSLAGTGNTGELFF

d_call: TRBD2
j_call: TRBJ2-5
v_call: TRBV30
cdr3_nt: TGTGCCTGGGAGCGGGGGGGCCGCCAAGAGACCCAGTACTTC
cdr3_aa: CAWERGGRQETQYF

d_call: .
j_call: TRBJ2-1
v_call: TRBV19
cdr3_nt: TGTGCCAGTAGTATTTCGGTTAATGAGCAGTTCTTC
cdr3_aa: CASSISVNEQFF

d_call: .
j_call: TRBJ2-1
v_call: TRBV14
cdr3_nt: TGTGCCAGCAGCCCGCGGCCCTACAATGAGCAGTTCTTC
cdr3_aa: CASSPRPYNEQFF

d_call: .
j_call: TRBJ1-1
v_call: TRBV19
cdr3_nt: TGTGCCAGTAGTATAGATCTCACGCGAGTCCCTGAAGCTTTCTTT
cdr3_aa: CASSIDLTRVPEAFF

d_call: .
j_call: TRBJ1-4
v_call: TRBV7-2
cdr3_nt: TGTGCCAGCAGCTTATCGGGAGTTAATGAAAAACTGTTTTTT
cdr3_aa: CASSLSGVNEKLFF

d_call: .
j_call: TRBJ1-2
v_call: TRBV19
cdr3_nt: TGTGCCAGTAATCGCCGGGTGCAGGGCTATGGCTACACCTTC
cdr3_aa: CASNRRVQGYGYTF

d_call: TRBD2
j_call: TRBJ2-5
v_call: TRBV14
cdr3_nt: TGTGCCAGCAGCCAAGTCGAGCGGGGTGGAGAGACCCAGTACTTC
cdr3_aa: CASSQVERGGETQYF

d_call: .
j_call: TRBJ2-3
v_call: TRBV18
cdr3_nt: TGTGCCAGCTCACCTTACGGTGGGGGGGATACGCAGTATTTT
cdr3_aa: CASSPYGGGDTQYF